Following are 24 T cell receptor beta chains from one sample sequenced in a study of T cell responses to AZD1222 COVID-19 vaccine. TCRdb's table, derived via immunoSEQ multiplex PCR, lists solely in-frame clones and lacks some. This sample has 100,000 to 150,000 clones; just over 85% occur once, and the top ten carry approximately 12%. Material: peripheral blood, obtained on day 0 of AZD1222 vaccination. The receptors shown here come from an adult in good health.

The chain couples TRBV6-1 to TRBJ1-3; D perhaps matches TRBD1 (6 bases). This CDR3 has 17 residues. Trimming removed 3 bases from V and 0 bases from J, with 15 bases in between. Looked up from germline, CDR1 is MNHNS and CDR2 is SASEGT. The CDR3 reads CASSETPTGYSGNTIYF. CDR3 bases: TGTGCCAGCAGTGAGACCCCCACAGGGTACTCTGGAAACACCATATATTTT.

Only a few counts were recorded for this clone. The chain uses TRBV7-9 and TRBJ2-1; D may be TRBD1 (6 bases). Germline CDR1 SEHNR, CDR2 FQNEAQ (reference sequence). The CDR3 loop spans 16 amino acids. Trimming pared 1 base from V and 0 bases from J, leaving 10 bases between. In nucleotides, the CDR3 is TGTGCCAGCAGCTTAGTAAGGGGGAGCTCCTACAATGAGCAGTTCTTC. Encoded protein: CASSLVRGSSYNEQFF.

The CDR3: CASSAIYRGGELFF. CDR3 bases: TGTGCCAGCAGCGCGATCTATCGGGGCGGGGAGCTGTTTTTT. The chain is built from TRBV9 and TRBJ2-2; D perhaps matches TRBD2 (5 bases). Trimming removed 3 bases from V and 7 bases from J, with 13 bases in between. This CDR3 contains 14 residues. Germline lookup yields CDR1 SGDLS and CDR2 YYNGEE.

This chain joins TRBV7-9 and TRBJ2-6; the D is unclear. The germline V gene encodes CDR1 SEHNR and CDR2 FQNEAQ (reference sequence). The CDR3 is 16 residues long. Trimming took 2 bases from V and 5 from J, leaving 13 bases between them. CDR3 region: CASSLRRGDRANVLTF. CDR3 DNA: TGTGCCAGCAGCTTACGACGCGGCGACCGGGCCAACGTCCTGACTTTC.

The chain is built from TRBV19 and TRBJ1-2; D not resolved. The germline V and J ends were trimmed by 5 bases and 3 bases, with 10 bases remaining between them. Germline V lookup: CDR1 LNHDA, CDR2 SQIVND (reference sequence). The CDR3 has 13 amino acids. The CDR3 protein is CASSWREDYGYTF. Here the CDR3 DNA reads TGTGCCAGTAGTTGGAGGGAAGACTATGGCTACACCTTC.

The chain uses TRBV19 and TRBJ1-2; no firm D call. V lost 4 bases, J lost 8 bases, and 14 bases lay in between. CDR3 size: 13 residues. The germline gives CDR1 LNHDA, CDR2 SQIVND (reference sequence). This CDR3 reads CASSKYLGEGYTF. The CDR3 bases are TGTGCCAGTAGTAAATATTTGGGTGAAGGCTACACCTTC.

The chain links TRBV18 to TRBJ2-7, with 12 bases aligning to TRBD1. Germline assignment: CDR1 KGHSH and CDR2 LQKENI. The CDR3 loop spans 15 amino acids. V shed 5 bases, J shed 5 bases, and the junction held 7 bases outside the gene matches. CDR3 residues: CASSSGTGGVDEQYF. DNA for the CDR3: TGTGCCAGCTCATCGGGGACAGGGGGCGTCGACGAGCAGTACTTC.

The chain is built from TRBV18 and TRBJ1-3; no definite D call. CDR1 KGHSH and CDR2 LQKENI come from the germline V gene. The CDR3 extends over 16 amino acids. V lost 1 base, J lost 0 bases, and 10 bases lay in between. Written as DNA, the CDR3 is TGTGCCAGCTCACCACTCCCGCAGAGCTCTGGAAACACCATATATTTT. Translation gives CASSPLPQSSGNTIYF. Variable domain in full (rest from reference TRBV18 and TRBJ1-3): NAGVMQNPRHLVRRRGQEARLRCSPMKGHSHVYWYRQLPEEGLKFMVYLQKENIIDESGMPKERFSAEFPKEGPSILRIQQVVRGDSAAYFCASSPLPQSSGNTIYFGEGSWLTVV.

The gene calls are TRBV7-9 and TRBJ2-7, with TRBD1 matching over 9 bases. Germline V gene sequence: CDR1 SEHNR, CDR2 FQNEAQ (reference sequence). This CDR3 is 14 amino acids long. V gave up 2 bases and J gave up 6 bases; unmatched junction bases: 5. Here the CDR3 reads CASSLPDRGGEQYF. In DNA form, the CDR3 reads TGTGCCAGCAGCTTACCGGACAGGGGTGGCGAGCAGTACTTC.

The rearrangement uses TRBV10-1 and TRBJ2-1; 7 bases match TRBD2. The germline gives CDR1 WNHNN, CDR2 SYGVQD (reference sequence). V was clipped by 4 bases and J by 8 bases; unmatched bases: 11. This CDR3 region has 15 residues. This CDR3 reads CASSVAGRALYEQFF. CDR3 bases: TGCGCCAGCAGTGTGGCGGGGAGGGCCCTCTATGAGCAGTTCTTC.

The chain uses TRBV7-2 and TRBJ2-1; TRBD1 is a possible D gene (6 bases). The V end was cut by 4 bases, the J end by 4 bases, with 14 bases between. The length of the CDR3 is 15 residues. CDR1 SGHTA and CDR2 FQGNSA come from the germline V gene. The CDR3 region has the DNA TGTGCCAGCAGCTCCCATCGGACAGATTACAATGAGCAGTTCTTC. This gives the protein CASSSHRTDYNEQFF.

Note on this clone: In the same sample, other DNA sequences code for this CDR3. V gene TRBV5-5 combines with J gene TRBJ1-1; 7 bases are a match to TRBD1. The J segment lost 3 bases and the V segment lost 0 bases, leaving 2 bases of the junction unmatched. Germline V CDR1 and CDR2: SGHKS, YYEKEE (reference sequence). The CDR3 contains 14 residues. CDR3 loop: CASSLAGGDTEAFF. CDR3 in DNA: TGTGCCAGCAGCTTGGCAGGGGGGGACACTGAAGCTTTCTTT.

The rearrangement uses TRBV7-8 and TRBJ2-7; 8 bases agree with TRBD1. Germline V gives CDR1 SGHVS, CDR2 FQNEAQ. CDR3 length: 19 amino acids. V lost 5 bases to trimming and J lost 0 bases; unmatched junction nucleotides: 18. CDR3 sequence reads: CASSLTRGRRDDSSYEQYF. CDR3 nucleotides: TGTGCCAGCAGCCTGACCAGGGGGCGTCGGGACGACAGCTCCTACGAGCAGTACTTC.

The chain carries TRBV6-2 or TRBV6-3 and TRBJ2-2; 10 bases line up with TRBD2. Germline-derived CDR1 and CDR2 are MNHEY and SVGEGT. V lost 6 bases, J lost 1 base, and 2 bases stayed unmatched. This CDR3 has 15 residues. The DNA of the CDR3 is TGTGCCAGCAGACCTAGCGGGGGGAACACCGGGGAGCTGTTTTTT. It translates to CASRPSGGNTGELFF.

This clone was found once. The rearrangement joins TRBV19 to TRBJ1-1, with TRBD1 as a possible D gene (6 bases). The CDR3 covers 14 residues. Trimming took off 3 bases at V and 0 bases at J, with 8 bases between the two ends. Per germline, CDR1 LNHDA and CDR2 SQIVND (reference sequence). CDR3 sequence: CASSMQGLNTEAFF. CDR3 DNA sequence: TGTGCCAGTAGTATGCAGGGGTTGAACACTGAAGCTTTCTTT.

The chain links TRBV10-3 to TRBJ1-2; 9 nucleotides align to TRBD1. The CDR3 runs to 17 residues. CDR1 is ENHRY, CDR2 SYGVKD, per germline. J gave up 4 bases and V 3 bases, and 12 bases lay outside the gene matches. The CDR3 bases are TGTGCCATCAGTGAAAAGACTGGGACAGGGTCCTCCTATGGCTACACCTTC. Translating gives CAISEKTGTGSSYGYTF.

V usage is TRBV6-1 and J usage is TRBJ1-5; 8 nucleotides line up with TRBD1. Germline CDR1 reads MNHNS; CDR2 reads SASEGT. The CDR3 runs 17 residues. Unmatched junction bases numbered 12, after V lost 3 bases and J lost 5 bases. CDR3 sequence: CASSDPLARGLDQPQHF. The CDR3, as DNA: TGTGCCAGCAGTGACCCTTTGGCCAGGGGGCTTGATCAGCCCCAGCATTTT.

The chain recombines TRBV18 with TRBJ1-2; a possible D gene is TRBD1 (5 bases). Trimming pared 5 bases from V and 1 base from J, leaving 14 bases between. The CDR3 contains 15 residues. Germline CDR1 reads KGHSH; CDR2 reads LQKENI. The CDR3 DNA reads as TGTGCCAGCTCAGCAAACACCAGGGATAACTATGGCTACACCTTC. Translation gives CASSANTRDNYGYTF.

The gene calls are TRBV3-1 (or the pseudogene TRBV3-2) and TRBJ2-7; 10 bases are a match to TRBD1. Germline CDR1 LGHDT, CDR2 YNNKEL (reference sequence). After removal of 5 bases from V and 2 bases from J, the junction contained 3 bases not matched to a gene. The CDR3 consists of 14 residues. The CDR3 bases are TGTGCCAGCAGCAACGGACAGGGGGCCTACGAGCAGTACTTC. Its translation: CASSNGQGAYEQYF.

The CDR3 reads CASSQEDRGSEAFF. CDR3 in DNA: TGTGCCAGCAGCCAAGAGGACAGGGGGTCTGAAGCTTTCTTT. The V call is TRBV3-1 (or the pseudogene TRBV3-2), the J call TRBJ1-1, with 10 bases that match TRBD1. The CDR3 is 14 residues long. The J segment lost 6 bases and the V segment lost 0 bases, leaving 1 base of the junction unmatched. Germline V gene sequence: CDR1 LGHDT, CDR2 YNNKEL (reference sequence).

In its sample, this clone was seen once. J is TRBJ2-3 and V is TRBV7-3; 10 nucleotides match TRBD2. Germline CDR1 and CDR2: SGHTA and FQGTGA. This CDR3 is 16 amino acids long. V trimming: 5 bases; J trimming: 4 bases; junction bases outside the gene matches: 9. The CDR3 DNA follows: TGTGCCAGCAGCCCCAGGGCTAGCGGGGGTGCAGATACGCAGTATTTT. Protein product: CASSPRASGGADTQYF.

The V gene is TRBV18, the J gene TRBJ1-1; D call uncertain. The CDR3 totals 13 residues. Germline CDR1 and CDR2: KGHSH and LQKENI. With 3 bases removed from V and 7 bases from J, the gap between germline ends came to 12 bases. CDR3 sequence (DNA): TGTGCCAGCTCACCTATTATCACGGATGAAGCTTTCTTT. Its protein is CASSPIITDEAFF.

This clone was seen once. The J gene is TRBJ1-1, the V gene TRBV2, with D perhaps matching TRBD1 (6 bases). Germline V gene data show CDR1 as SNHLY and CDR2 as FYNNEI. With 5 bases removed from V and 4 bases from J, the gap between germline ends came to 11 bases. The CDR3 length is 13 residues. The CDR3 DNA is TGTGCCAGCAGTTACAGGGAGTCCACTGAAGCTTTCTTT. Translation gives CASSYRESTEAFF.

J is TRBJ1-2 and V is TRBV5-6; 10 nucleotides line up with TRBD1. This CDR3 spans 14 amino acids. The J segment lost 7 bases and the V segment lost 5 bases, leaving 8 bases of the junction unmatched. The V gene's germline CDR1 is SGHDT and CDR2 YYEEEE. The CDR3 sequence is CASSTDRGGFGYTF. CDR3 nucleotides: TGTGCCAGCAGTACGGACAGGGGGGGCTTTGGCTACACCTTC.